One sample yielded the 20 T cell receptor beta chains listed below, sequenced in a study of blood T cell repertoires in COVID-19. Using immunoSEQ multiplex PCR, the repertoire was profiled, and TCRdb retains in-frame clones only, with some absent. Of 250,000 to 300,000 clones listed, approximately 88% are singletons. The sequenced material came from peripheral blood. The receptors derive from a woman aged 40 to 50 who had recovered from COVID-19.

The gene calls are TRBV2 and TRBJ2-7, with 11 positions matching TRBD2. J was trimmed by 6 bases and V by 0 bases; bases with no gene match: 1. This CDR3 comprises 14 residues. CDR1 SNHLY and CDR2 FYNNEI come from the germline V gene. The chain's CDR3 is CASSEATSGTEQYF. The CDR3 nucleotides are TGTGCCAGCAGTGAAGCGACTAGCGGGACCGAGCAGTACTTC.

The V gene is TRBV5-1, the J gene TRBJ2-2, with TRBD2 matching 7 bases. The CDR3 is 14 residues long. Germline CDR1 and CDR2: SGHRS and YFSETQ. Trimming cost V 0 bases and J 5 bases; bases outside gene matches: 1. CDR3 sequence reads: CASSLGRETGELFF. The CDR3 region has the DNA TGCGCCAGCAGCTTGGGGCGGGAGACCGGGGAGCTGTTTTTT.

This clone appeared once. This same CDR3 is encoded by further DNA sequences in the sample. The rearrangement uses TRBV9 and TRBJ2-3, with 7 bases aligning to TRBD2. The CDR3 has 16 amino acids. Unmatched junction bases numbered 5, after V lost 0 bases and J lost 1 base. The V gene's germline CDR1 is SGDLS and CDR2 YYNGEE. DNA of the CDR3: TGTGCCAGCAGCGTAGGGGGCGGGAGTGGCACAGATACGCAGTATTTT. Residues: CASSVGGGSGTDTQYF.

The rearrangement joins TRBV3-1 (or the pseudogene TRBV3-2) to TRBJ2-1; a possible D gene is TRBD2 (6 bases). V was trimmed by 8 bases and J by 9 bases, leaving 20 bases between them. CDR1 and CDR2 from the germline V gene are LGHDT and YNNKEL (reference sequence). This CDR3 has 14 residues. CDR3 in DNA: TGTGCCAGCGGATCTGCCCGGAGGGCCGGTGAGCAGTTCTTC. This encodes CASGSARRAGEQFF.

The chain links TRBV12-5 to TRBJ2-2; 9 bases match TRBD1. This CDR3 spans 17 amino acids. With V trimmed by 0 bases and J by 7 bases, 9 bases remained unmatched. Germline V gene sequence: CDR1 LGHNT, CDR2 FRNRAP. CDR3 DNA: TGTGCTAGTGGTTTGGTACAGGGACAGGGTCTCGTCGGGGAGCTGTTTTTT. Encoded protein: CASGLVQGQGLVGELFF.

The rearrangement links TRBV6-1 to TRBJ2-3; maybe TRBD1 (6 bases). The V gene lost 3 bases and the J gene lost 2 bases, with 9 bases spanning the gap. CDR1 and CDR2 (germline): MNHNS, SASEGT. CDR3 size: 14 residues. The CDR3 sequence is CASSDQGFTDTQYF. In DNA, the CDR3 is TGTGCCAGCAGTGACCAGGGGTTCACAGATACGCAGTATTTT.

Points on this clone: Additional DNA sequences in this sample encode the identical CDR3. The chain has TRBV3-1 (or the pseudogene TRBV3-2) and TRBJ2-2; 10 bases agree with TRBD2. Trimming at V came to 3 bases and at J to 2 bases, leaving 3 bases not matched to a gene. The V gene's germline CDR1 is LGHDT and CDR2 YNNKEL (reference sequence). The CDR3 contains 16 residues. The CDR3 here is CASSQWTSGNTGELFF. The CDR3 DNA is TGTGCCAGCAGCCAGTGGACTAGCGGAAACACCGGGGAGCTGTTTTTT.

The chain links TRBV27 to TRBJ2-1; 7 bases align to TRBD2. Trimming at V came to 4 bases and at J to 0 bases, leaving 18 bases not matched to a gene. Germline values: CDR1 MNHEY, CDR2 SMNVEV (reference sequence). CDR3 length equals 20 residues. Here the CDR3 reads CASSSAGLVGEARSYNEQFF. CDR3 sequence (DNA): TGTGCCAGCAGTTCCGCCGGACTAGTGGGAGAAGCTCGCTCCTACAATGAGCAGTTCTTC.

The J gene is TRBJ2-3, the V gene TRBV19; D may be TRBD2 (5 bases). Germline V gives CDR1 LNHDA, CDR2 SQIVND (reference sequence). Trimming removed 8 bases from V and 0 bases from J, with 12 bases in between. CDR3 size: 14 residues. The CDR3 sequence: CASLSGTSTDTQYF. CDR3 DNA: TGTGCCAGTCTCAGCGGTACTAGCACAGATACGCAGTATTTT.

This chain connects TRBV6-2 or TRBV6-3 to TRBJ1-5, with TRBD1 identical over 9 bases. The CDR3 runs to 14 residues. Germline CDR1 MNHEY, CDR2 SVGEGT. With V trimmed by 5 bases and J by 6 bases, 5 bases remained unmatched. The CDR3: CASSQTGGRQPQHF. The CDR3 nucleotides are TGTGCCAGCAGTCAGACAGGGGGTCGTCAGCCCCAGCATTTT.

As DNA, the CDR3 is TGTGCCAGCATGCGTGGGAGTGGCAATGAGCAGTTCTTC. Amino acid sequence: CASMRGSGNEQFF. This chain connects TRBV2 to TRBJ2-1, with D tentatively TRBD2 (5 bases). CDR3 size: 13 residues. Germline loops: CDR1 SNHLY, CDR2 FYNNEI. Trimming shortened V by 7 bases and J by 6 bases, and 13 bases separated the two germline ends.

The count of this clone is one. The gene calls are TRBV25-1 and TRBJ2-4; D is unresolved. The germline gives CDR1 MGHDK, CDR2 SYGVNS. V was trimmed by 3 bases and J by 3 bases, leaving 18 bases between them. This CDR3 spans 17 amino acids. CDR3 bases: TGTGCCAGCAGTGATTCCGCCCACAGTTTCGGCAAAAACATTCAGTACTTC. Translating gives CASSDSAHSFGKNIQYF.

J is TRBJ2-7 and V is TRBV4-2; 11 bases fit TRBD2. The CDR3 length is 16 residues. J lost 2 bases, V lost 0 bases, and 3 bases had no gene match. Germline-derived CDR1 and CDR2 are LGHNA and YNFKEQ. The CDR3 spells CASSQDQTSGTYEQYF. In nucleotides, the CDR3 is TGTGCCAGCAGCCAAGATCAGACTAGCGGGACCTACGAGCAGTACTTC.

This rearrangement joins TRBV12-3 or TRBV12-4 to TRBJ2-3, with a possible D match to TRBD2 (5 bases). The CDR3 contains 13 residues. The V and J ends lost 3 bases and 1 base respectively, with 5 bases between them. The CDR3 is CASSLRGTDTQYF. The CDR3, as DNA: TGTGCCAGCAGTTTGCGGGGCACAGATACGCAGTATTTT.

The V and J genes are TRBV5-1 and TRBJ2-3; 11 bases fit TRBD2. CDR3 length: 18 residues. The germline CDR1 and CDR2 sequences are SGHRS and YFSETQ. Trimming cost V 4 bases and J 3 bases; bases outside gene matches: 13. CDR3 sequence (DNA): TGCGCCAGCAGCCGGTCTACTCCACTAGCGGGAGTAACAGATACGCAGTATTTT. Its protein is CASSRSTPLAGVTDTQYF.

This sequence joins TRBV25-1 and TRBJ2-5, with D possibly matching TRBD1 (5 bases). The CDR3 extends over 13 amino acids. Trimming stripped 3 bases from V and 5 bases from J, with 10 bases between. Germline V gene data show CDR1 as MGHDK and CDR2 as SYGVNS. The CDR3 DNA sequence: TGTGCCAGCAGTGACAGGGTGAGGGAGACCCAGTACTTC. It yields the protein CASSDRVRETQYF.

A few counts support this clone. The CDR3 protein is CASSLDAGRQNTEAFF. The DNA for the CDR3 is TGTGCCAGCAGCTTGGATGCGGGACGGCAGAACACTGAAGCTTTCTTT. J is TRBJ1-1 and V is TRBV5-4; D might be TRBD1 (5 bases). The CDR3 extends over 16 amino acids. CDR1 SGHNT and CDR2 YYREEE come from the germline V gene (reference sequence). The V end was cut by 0 bases, the J end by 1 base, with 13 bases between.

The chain links TRBV2 to TRBJ2-5; 8 bases map to TRBD2. Trimming took 7 bases from V and 1 from J; bases not matched to a gene: 5. Germline V gene sequence: CDR1 SNHLY, CDR2 FYNNEI. The CDR3 is 14 residues long. CDR3 DNA sequence: TGTGCCAGCACTAGCGGGCCGCCCCAAGAGACCCAGTACTTC. Translation: CASTSGPPQETQYF.

The rearrangement links TRBV18 to TRBJ2-1, with 11 bases lining up with TRBD2. The V gene's germline CDR1 is KGHSH and CDR2 LQKENI. This CDR3 is 16 amino acids long. V gave up 1 base and J gave up 5 bases; unmatched junction bases: 4. Written as DNA, the CDR3 is TGTGCCAGCTCACCACTCATAGCGGGAGGGAACAATGAGCAGTTCTTC. Translating it yields CASSPLIAGGNNEQFF.

The rearrangement uses TRBV6-5 and TRBJ2-3; D is unresolved. Germline assignment: CDR1 MNHEY and CDR2 SVGAGI. This CDR3 spans 12 amino acids. V shed 5 bases and J shed 4 bases, with 7 bases lying between them. CDR3 residues: CASSNTADTQYF. The CDR3, as DNA: TGTGCCAGCAGTAATACAGCAGATACGCAGTATTTT.